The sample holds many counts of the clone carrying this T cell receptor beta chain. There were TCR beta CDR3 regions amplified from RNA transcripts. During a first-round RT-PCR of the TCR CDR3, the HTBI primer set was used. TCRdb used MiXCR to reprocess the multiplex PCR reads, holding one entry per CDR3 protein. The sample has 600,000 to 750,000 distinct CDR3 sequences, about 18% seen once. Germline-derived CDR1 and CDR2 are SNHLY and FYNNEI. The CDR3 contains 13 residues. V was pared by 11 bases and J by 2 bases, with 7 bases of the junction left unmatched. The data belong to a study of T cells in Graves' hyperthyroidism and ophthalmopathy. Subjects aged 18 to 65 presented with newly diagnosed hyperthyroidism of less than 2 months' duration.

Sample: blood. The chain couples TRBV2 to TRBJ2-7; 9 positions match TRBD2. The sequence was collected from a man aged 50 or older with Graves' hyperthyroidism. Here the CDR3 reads CAGRTSATYEQYF. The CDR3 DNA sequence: TGTGCCGGACGGACTAGCGCCACCTACGAGCAGTACTTC.